A single sample is the source of the 21 T cell receptor beta chains below, sequenced in a study of response to subunit inactivated influenza vaccine. TCRdb recomputed calls from the RT-PCR reads with MiXCR, one row per CDR3 protein. This sample has around 470,000 distinct CDR3 sequences, with around 7.7% found just once. This specimen consisted of PBMCs from blood, obtained approximately 25 months after vaccination. The receptors were gathered from a man between 50 and 69 years old who received an inactivated influenza vaccine.

Only a few counts were recorded for this clonotype. This chain links TRBV11-2 with TRBJ2-5, with 9 nucleotides matching TRBD2. The CDR3 consists of 14 residues. Germline CDR1 is SGHAT and CDR2 is FQNNGV. The V segment lost 7 bases and the J segment 6 bases; nucleotides outside the gene matches: 9. The CDR3 DNA reads TGTGCCAGCAACTCCGGGACTAGCTTCAAGACCCAGTACTTC. This codes for CASNSGTSFKTQYF.

This clonotype has just a few counts. The chain joins TRBV7-2 to TRBJ2-5; D call uncertain. The CDR3 spans 15 residues. Germline values: CDR1 SGHTA, CDR2 FQGNSA. V lost 4 bases to trimming and J lost 2 bases, with 14 bases between them. The CDR3 DNA follows: TGTGCCAGCAGCTATCTTCGGGCGGTACAAGAGACCCAGTACTTC. This gives the protein CASSYLRAVQETQYF.

This clonotype was recorded a few times. The chain uses TRBV4-2 and TRBJ1-5; no clear D. Looked up from germline, CDR1 is LGHNA and CDR2 is YNFKEQ. Trimming removed 2 bases at V and 4 bases at J, with 6 bases between. The CDR3 sequence is 13 residues long. The chain's CDR3 is CASSQTENQPQHF. Written as DNA, the CDR3 is TGTGCCAGCAGCCAAACCGAAAATCAGCCCCAGCATTTT.

V usage is TRBV7-8 and J usage is TRBJ1-6; 7 bases align to TRBD1. The V gene's germline CDR1 is SGHVS and CDR2 FQNEAQ. The CDR3 contains 17 residues. Unmatched junction bases numbered 7, after V lost 5 bases and J lost 0 bases. The CDR3 spells CASSRDRVGSYNSPLHF. As DNA, the CDR3 is TGTGCCAGCAGCCGTGACAGGGTGGGCTCCTATAATTCACCCCTCCACTTT.

This clonotype was recorded many times. The chain carries TRBV19 and TRBJ2-1, with D uncertain. The ends were cut back, 1 base at V and 2 bases at J, with 6 bases in the middle. The length of the CDR3 is 14 residues. Germline V CDR1 and CDR2: LNHDA, SQIVND (reference sequence). CDR3 amino acids: CASSIGKPYNEQFF. CDR3 sequence (DNA): TGTGCCAGTAGTATAGGGAAACCCTACAATGAGCAGTTCTTC.

There are a few counts of this clonotype. The V call is TRBV28, the J call TRBJ2-3, with D tentatively TRBD1 (6 bases). Germline V lookup: CDR1 MDHEN, CDR2 SYDVKM. Trimming shortened V by 3 bases and J by 4 bases, and 32 bases separated the two germline ends. CDR3 length equals 21 residues. CDR3 residues: CASSLPLLIPDRPKHADTQYF. CDR3 DNA sequence: TGTGCCAGCAGTTTGCCGCTACTCATCCCTGACAGGCCAAAACACGCAGATACGCAGTATTTT.

The genes are TRBV15 and TRBJ2-4; the match to TRBD1 covers 7 bases. The CDR3 totals 15 residues. From germline, CDR1 is LNHNV and CDR2 YYDKDF (reference sequence). Trimming at V came to 1 base and at J to 4 bases, leaving 4 bases not matched to a gene. In nucleotides, the CDR3 is TGTGCCACCAGCAGAGTTGGGGACAGAAAAAACATTCAGTACTTC. The encoded protein is CATSRVGDRKNIQYF.

The chain joins TRBV4-2 to TRBJ2-2; 12 bases are shared with TRBD1. The ends lost 4 bases at V and 8 bases at J; junction bases unmatched: 11. Germline loops: CDR1 LGHNA, CDR2 YNFKEQ. CDR3 length equals 17 residues. The CDR3 sequence is CASSPGTGGLSIGELFF. The CDR3 region has the DNA TGTGCCAGCAGCCCCGGGACAGGGGGCCTTTCCATAGGGGAGCTGTTTTTT.

This clonotype was picked up many times. V and J are TRBV6-2 or TRBV6-3 and TRBJ2-4, with D possibly TRBD2 on 6 matching bases. Germline CDR1 reads MNHEY; CDR2 reads SVGEGT. V dropped 5 bases and J dropped 4 bases, with 9 bases sitting between them. This CDR3 is built from 13 residues. Here the CDR3 DNA reads TGTGCCAGCAGTCTTGGGGGGAAAAACATTCAGTACTTC. Protein sequence: CASSLGGKNIQYF.

This clonotype has a handful of counts. The V gene is TRBV12-3 or TRBV12-4, the J gene TRBJ1-2; a weak D match, TRBD1 (5 bases). The CDR3 totals 14 residues. V was shortened by 5 bases and J by 4 bases, with 14 bases between the two germline ends. CDR3 bases: TGTGCCAGCAGTGGTCATGGGGGTGCCTATGGCTACACCTTC. Its translation: CASSGHGGAYGYTF.

The V call is TRBV7-9, the J call TRBJ2-1; no firm D call. V lost 2 bases and J 1 base, leaving 15 bases between the germline ends. CDR3 length: 17 residues. Germline CDR1 and CDR2: SEHNR and FQNEAQ (reference sequence). The CDR3 is CASSLLTRVQSYNEQFF. For the CDR3, the DNA is TGTGCCAGCAGCTTACTAACCCGGGTTCAATCCTACAATGAGCAGTTCTTC.

This clonotype was seen a handful of times. CDR3 in amino acids: CASKGTKEQYF. DNA of the CDR3: TGCGCCAGCAAGGGGACAAAAGAGCAGTACTTC. This chain connects TRBV5-1 to TRBJ2-7; D is possibly TRBD1 (6 bases). The V gene lost 6 bases and the J gene lost 7 bases, with 11 bases spanning the gap. CDR3 length: 11 residues. Germline CDR1 SGHRS, CDR2 YFSETQ.

V gene TRBV5-6 combines with J gene TRBJ2-1, with 12 nucleotides matching TRBD2. In germline, CDR1 is SGHDT, CDR2 YYEEEE. The CDR3 covers 15 residues. V lost 2 bases to trimming and J lost 7 bases; unmatched junction nucleotides: 4. The CDR3 DNA is TGTGCCAGCAGCTTTCCTAGCGGGAGGGGTAATGAGCAGTTCTTC. Amino acids: CASSFPSGRGNEQFF.

This clonotype occurred a few times. CDR3 protein: CASRQQALNTEAFF. CDR3 sequence (DNA): TGTGCCAGCAGACAACAGGCTTTGAACACTGAAGCTTTCTTT. The chain links TRBV6-1 to TRBJ1-1; D may be TRBD1 (5 bases). This CDR3 comprises 14 residues. Germline CDR1 reads MNHNS; CDR2 reads SASEGT. Trimming took 6 bases from V and 0 from J, leaving 11 bases between them.

This clonotype occurred many times. The genes are TRBV12-3 or TRBV12-4 and TRBJ1-1; 9 positions match TRBD1. CDR3 length equals 14 residues. Trimming removed 6 bases from V and 2 bases from J; junction bases left unmatched: 4. Written as DNA, the CDR3 is TGTGCCAGCAGACCGGGACAGGGTAACACTGAAGCTTTCTTT. This translates into CASRPGQGNTEAFF.

This clonotype has a count of ten or more. The J gene is TRBJ2-7, the V gene TRBV29-1, with 11 bases matching TRBD2. The CDR3 has 18 residues. Trimming at V came to 5 bases and at J to 1 base, leaving 16 bases not matched to a gene. Germline values: CDR1 SQVTM, CDR2 ANQGSEA. The chain's CDR3 is CSVSGGTGTSGDSYEQYF. CDR3 sequence (DNA): TGCAGCGTTTCAGGAGGAACAGGGACTAGCGGAGATTCCTACGAGCAGTACTTC.

The table lists this clonotype with a few counts. The chain combines TRBV28 with TRBJ2-7; 9 bases are a match to TRBD1. The CDR3 has 16 amino acids. V was clipped by 7 bases and J by 4 bases; unmatched bases: 14. CDR1 MDHEN and CDR2 SYDVKM come from the germline V gene. The CDR3: CASIGSDGQGIYEQYF. The CDR3 region has the DNA TGTGCCAGCATCGGTTCAGATGGACAGGGGATTTACGAGCAGTACTTC.

This clonotype was seen at least ten times. The CDR3 nucleotides read TGTGCCAGCAAGCGGACAGGGCCACTCGAGCAGTACTTC. Residues: CASKRTGPLEQYF. The chain carries TRBV6-2 or TRBV6-3 and TRBJ2-7, with 8 bases fitting TRBD1. CDR1 and CDR2 (germline): MNHEY, SVGEGT. J lost 6 bases, V lost 7 bases, and 8 bases had no gene match. The CDR3 spans 13 residues.

This clonotype was observed at least ten times. The chain joins TRBV20-1 to TRBJ2-3; 7 positions agree with TRBD2. This CDR3 is built from 14 residues. Germline CDR1 and CDR2: DFQATT and SNEGSKA (reference sequence). V was clipped by 7 bases and J by 1 base; unmatched bases: 8. The CDR3 loop is CSGNEGGGTDTQYF. CDR3 nucleotides: TGCAGTGGGAATGAGGGAGGGGGCACAGATACGCAGTATTTT.

This chain connects TRBV12-3 or TRBV12-4 to TRBJ1-5; D possibly corresponds to TRBD1 (5 bases). Trimming left V 5 bases short and J 2 bases short, with 13 bases between. The CDR3 loop spans 15 amino acids. The CDR3 region is CASSPSGGGNQPQHF. CDR3 coding DNA: TGTGCCAGCAGTCCTTCTGGGGGGGGCAATCAGCCCCAGCATTTT.

The table lists this clonotype with many counts. The V and J genes are TRBV28 and TRBJ2-7; no firm D call. V lost 3 bases and J 4 bases, leaving 10 bases between the germline ends. The CDR3 runs to 13 residues. Germline CDR1 MDHEN, CDR2 SYDVKM. The CDR3 spells CASSFLTDYEQYF. The CDR3 bases are TGTGCCAGCAGTTTCCTCACAGATTACGAGCAGTACTTC. Full variable domain (missing parts from reference TRBV28 and TRBJ2-7): DVKVTQSSRYLVKRTGEKVFLECVQDMDHENMFWYRQDPGLGLRLIYFSYDVKMKEKGDIPEGYSVSREKKERFSLILESASTNQTSMYLCASSFLTDYEQYFGPGTRLTVT.